Listed here are 8 T cell receptor beta chains from one sample, sequenced in a study of blood T cell repertoires in COVID-19. Profiling relied on immunoSEQ multiplex PCR, and the TCRdb table lists in-frame clones only, not all of them. The sample lists about 73,000 clones; approximately 77% were seen once. The specimen was peripheral blood. All receptors come from a man between 65 and 80 years old with COVID-19, enrolled during active disease.

The CDR3 region is CASSLDREDSYEQYF. The CDR3 DNA is TGCGCCAGCAGCTTGGACAGGGAAGACTCCTACGAGCAGTACTTC. The V gene is TRBV5-1, the J gene TRBJ2-7; tentatively, D is TRBD1 (6 bases). V lost 0 bases and J 0 bases, leaving 10 bases between the germline ends. The CDR3 is 15 amino acids. Per the germline V gene, CDR1 is SGHRS and CDR2 is YFSETQ.

The chain combines TRBV9 with TRBJ2-1; D may be TRBD2 (6 bases). Germline-derived CDR1 and CDR2 are SGDLS and YYNGEE. The germline V and J ends were trimmed by 3 bases and 0 bases, with 10 bases remaining between them. The CDR3 has 15 residues. CDR3 DNA sequence: TGTGCCAGCAGCGGGACTATCGACTCCTACAATGAGCAGTTCTTC. The encoded protein is CASSGTIDSYNEQFF.

The J gene is TRBJ1-1, the V gene TRBV18, with unresolved D. From germline, CDR1 is KGHSH and CDR2 LQKENI. The CDR3 loop spans 14 amino acids. Between the trimmed V and J ends, which lost 2 bases and 1 base, there was a span of 8 bases. The CDR3 nucleotides are TGTGCCAGCTCACCATCGGTCCAGAACACTGAAGCTTTCTTT. This encodes CASSPSVQNTEAFF.

The CDR3 is CAGQGRNTEAFF. The CDR3 nucleotides are TGTGCCGGACAGGGAAGGAACACTGAAGCTTTCTTT. This rearrangement joins TRBV10-3 to TRBJ1-1; 8 bases line up with TRBD1. Germline CDR1 is ENHRY and CDR2 is SYGVKD. The J segment lost 1 base and the V segment lost 11 bases, leaving 3 bases of the junction unmatched. The CDR3 is 12 amino acids.

The sample holds a few counts of this clone. The V gene is TRBV28, the J gene TRBJ1-1, with TRBD1 matching over 7 bases. Trimming took 6 bases from V and 3 from J; bases not matched to a gene: 13. The CDR3 sequence is 16 residues long. CDR1 and CDR2 (germline): MDHEN, SYDVKM. As DNA, the CDR3 is TGTGCCAGCAGCCCCAGTGTAGGGGGCTGGGACACTGAAGCTTTCTTT. It specifies CASSPSVGGWDTEAFF.

CDR3 amino acids: CASSPGGGRGQPQHF. DNA of the CDR3: TGTGCCAGCAGCCCCGGGGGGGGGCGAGGGCAGCCCCAGCATTTT. The chain combines TRBV7-2 with TRBJ1-5; a weak D match, TRBD1 (6 bases). The CDR3 length is 15 residues. Trimming took off 5 bases at V and 7 bases at J, with 18 bases between the two ends. Germline V gives CDR1 SGHTA, CDR2 FQGNSA.

The rearrangement links TRBV5-5 to TRBJ2-5, with D perhaps matching TRBD1 (6 bases). The CDR3 has 14 residues. Trimming cost V 4 bases and J 2 bases, with 12 bases left between them. The germline gives CDR1 SGHKS, CDR2 YYEKEE (reference sequence). Here the CDR3 reads CASSHGQLQETQYF. In DNA, the CDR3 is TGTGCCAGCAGCCATGGACAGCTACAAGAGACCCAGTACTTC.

V gene TRBV6-6 combines with J gene TRBJ2-5, with 7 bases that match TRBD2. The V gene end was trimmed by 10 bases and the J gene end by 1 base; junction bases not matched to a gene: 3. CDR1 is MNHNY, CDR2 SVGAGI, per germline (reference sequence). The CDR3 has 12 amino acids. This CDR3 reads CATRTSQETQYF. Here the CDR3 DNA reads TGTGCCACTCGGACTAGCCAAGAGACCCAGTACTTC.